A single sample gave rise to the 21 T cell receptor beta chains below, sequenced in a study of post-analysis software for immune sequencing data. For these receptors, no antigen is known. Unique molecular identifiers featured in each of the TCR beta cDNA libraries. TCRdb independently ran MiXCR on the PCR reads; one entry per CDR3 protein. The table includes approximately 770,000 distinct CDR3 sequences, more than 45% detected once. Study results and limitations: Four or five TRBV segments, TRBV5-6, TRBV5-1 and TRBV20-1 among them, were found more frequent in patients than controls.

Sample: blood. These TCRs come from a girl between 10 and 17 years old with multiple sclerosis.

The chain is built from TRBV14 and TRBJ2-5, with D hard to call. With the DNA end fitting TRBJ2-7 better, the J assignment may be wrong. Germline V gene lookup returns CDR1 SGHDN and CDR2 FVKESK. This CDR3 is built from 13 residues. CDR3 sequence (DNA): TGTGCCAGCAGCCAAGGAATGGGCGGCGAGCAGTACTTC. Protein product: CASSQGMGGEQYF.

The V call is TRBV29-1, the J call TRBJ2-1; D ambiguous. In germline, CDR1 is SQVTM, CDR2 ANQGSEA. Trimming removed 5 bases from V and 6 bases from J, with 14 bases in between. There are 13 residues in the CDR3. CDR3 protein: CSVLRSDRNEQFF. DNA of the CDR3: TGCAGCGTTCTTAGATCGGACCGCAATGAGCAGTTCTTC.

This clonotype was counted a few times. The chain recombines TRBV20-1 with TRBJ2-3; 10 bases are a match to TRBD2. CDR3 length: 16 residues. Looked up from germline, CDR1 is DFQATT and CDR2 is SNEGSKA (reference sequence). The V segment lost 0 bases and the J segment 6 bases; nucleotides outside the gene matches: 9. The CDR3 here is CSARDGAGGPSDTQYF. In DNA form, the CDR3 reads TGCAGTGCTAGAGATGGAGCGGGAGGGCCGTCGGATACGCAGTATTTT.

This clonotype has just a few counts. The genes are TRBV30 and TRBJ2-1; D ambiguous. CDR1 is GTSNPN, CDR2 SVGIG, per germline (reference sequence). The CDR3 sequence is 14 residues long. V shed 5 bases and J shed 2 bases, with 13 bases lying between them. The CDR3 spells CAWEEDRAYNEQFF. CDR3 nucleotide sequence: TGTGCCTGGGAAGAGGATAGGGCCTACAATGAGCAGTTCTTC.

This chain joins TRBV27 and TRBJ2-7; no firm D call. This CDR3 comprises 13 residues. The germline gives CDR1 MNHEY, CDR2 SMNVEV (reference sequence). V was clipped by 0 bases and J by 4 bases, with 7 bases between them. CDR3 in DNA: TGTGCCAGCAGTTTATCCCAAACTTACGAGCAGTACTTC. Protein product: CASSLSQTYEQYF.

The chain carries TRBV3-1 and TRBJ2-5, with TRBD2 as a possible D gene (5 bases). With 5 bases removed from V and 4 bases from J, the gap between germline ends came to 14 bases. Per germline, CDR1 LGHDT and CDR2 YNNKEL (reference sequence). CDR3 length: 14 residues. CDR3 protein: CASSSWESGETQYF. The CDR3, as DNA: TGTGCCAGCAGCTCGTGGGAGAGTGGAGAGACCCAGTACTTC.

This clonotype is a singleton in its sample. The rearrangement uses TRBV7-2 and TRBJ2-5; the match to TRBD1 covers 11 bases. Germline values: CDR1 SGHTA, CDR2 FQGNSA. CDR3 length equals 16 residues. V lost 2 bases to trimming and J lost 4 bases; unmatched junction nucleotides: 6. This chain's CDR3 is CASSLRTGGLRETQYF. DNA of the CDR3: TGTGCCAGCAGCTTACGGACAGGGGGCTTGCGAGAGACCCAGTACTTC.

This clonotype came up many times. Here the CDR3 reads CASSYGPGGYTF. In DNA form, the CDR3 reads TGTGCCAGCAGTTACGGCCCGGGTGGCTACACCTTC. The chain joins TRBV6-5 to TRBJ1-2; D gene ambiguous. The V end lost 2 bases, the J end lost 7 bases, and 8 bases lay between the germline ends. The length of the CDR3 is 12 residues. The V gene's germline CDR1 is MNHEY and CDR2 SVGAGI.

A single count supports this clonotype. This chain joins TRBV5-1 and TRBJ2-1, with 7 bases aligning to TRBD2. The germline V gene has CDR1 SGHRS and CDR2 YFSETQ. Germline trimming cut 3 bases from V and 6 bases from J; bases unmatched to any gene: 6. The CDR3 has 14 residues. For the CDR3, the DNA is TGCGCCAGCAGCTGGGTGGGAGGGGTCAATGAGCAGTTCTTC. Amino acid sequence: CASSWVGGVNEQFF.

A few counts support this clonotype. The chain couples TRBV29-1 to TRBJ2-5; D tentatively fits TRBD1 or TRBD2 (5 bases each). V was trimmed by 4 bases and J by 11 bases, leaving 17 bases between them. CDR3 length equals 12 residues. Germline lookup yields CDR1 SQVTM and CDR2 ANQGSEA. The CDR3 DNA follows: TGCAGCGTTGGAAATACCATGGGGGAGCAGTACTTC. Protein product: CSVGNTMGEQYF.

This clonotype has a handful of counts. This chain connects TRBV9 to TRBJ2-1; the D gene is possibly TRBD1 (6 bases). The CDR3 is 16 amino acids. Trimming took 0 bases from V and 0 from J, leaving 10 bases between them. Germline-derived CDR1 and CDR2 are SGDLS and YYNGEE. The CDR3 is CASSVGTGYSYNEQFF. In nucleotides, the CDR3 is TGTGCCAGCAGCGTAGGAACAGGGTACTCCTACAATGAGCAGTTCTTC.

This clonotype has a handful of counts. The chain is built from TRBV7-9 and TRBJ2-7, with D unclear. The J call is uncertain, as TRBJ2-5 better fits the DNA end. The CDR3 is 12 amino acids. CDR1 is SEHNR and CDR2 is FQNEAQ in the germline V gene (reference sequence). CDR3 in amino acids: CASSSPLETQYF. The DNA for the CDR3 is TGTGCCAGCAGTTCACCTCTGGAGACCCAGTACTTC.

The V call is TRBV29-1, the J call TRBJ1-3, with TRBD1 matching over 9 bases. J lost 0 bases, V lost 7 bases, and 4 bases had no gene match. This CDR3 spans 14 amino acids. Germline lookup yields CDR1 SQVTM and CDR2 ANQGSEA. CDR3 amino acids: CSGTGQGSGNTIYF. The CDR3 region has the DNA TGCAGCGGTACGGGACAGGGCTCTGGAAACACCATATATTTT.

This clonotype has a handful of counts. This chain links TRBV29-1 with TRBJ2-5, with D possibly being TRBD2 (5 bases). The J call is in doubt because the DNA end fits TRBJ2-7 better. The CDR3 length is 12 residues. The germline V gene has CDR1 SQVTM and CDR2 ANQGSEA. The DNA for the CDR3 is TGCAGCGTTGAATGGGGAGACTACGAGCAGTACTTC. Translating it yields CSVEWGDYEQYF.

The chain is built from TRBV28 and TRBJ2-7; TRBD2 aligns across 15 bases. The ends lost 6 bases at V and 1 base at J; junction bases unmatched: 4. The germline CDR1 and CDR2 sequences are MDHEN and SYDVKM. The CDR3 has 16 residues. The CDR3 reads CASRGLAGGVSYEQYF. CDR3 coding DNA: TGTGCCAGCAGAGGACTAGCGGGAGGGGTATCCTACGAGCAGTACTTC.

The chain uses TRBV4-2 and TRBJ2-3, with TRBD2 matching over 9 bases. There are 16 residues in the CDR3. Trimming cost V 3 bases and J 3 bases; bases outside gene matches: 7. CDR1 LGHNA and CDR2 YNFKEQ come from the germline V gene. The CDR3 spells CASSHVLAGVTDTQYF. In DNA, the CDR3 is TGTGCCAGCAGCCATGTATTAGCGGGAGTTACAGATACGCAGTATTTT.

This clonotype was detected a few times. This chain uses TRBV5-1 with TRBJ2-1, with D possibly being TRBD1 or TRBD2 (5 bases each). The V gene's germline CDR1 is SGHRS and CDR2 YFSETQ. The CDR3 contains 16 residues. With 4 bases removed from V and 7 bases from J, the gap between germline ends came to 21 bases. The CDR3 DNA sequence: TGCGCCAGCAGCCCGGGGCCCGGGATCGGTGGGAATGAGCAGTTCTTC. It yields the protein CASSPGPGIGGNEQFF.

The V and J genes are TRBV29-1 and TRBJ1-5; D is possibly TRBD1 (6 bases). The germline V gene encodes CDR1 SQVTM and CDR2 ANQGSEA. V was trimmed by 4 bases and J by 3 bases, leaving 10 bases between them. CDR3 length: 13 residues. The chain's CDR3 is CSVATGYNQPQHF. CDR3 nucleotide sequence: TGCAGCGTTGCCACAGGGTACAATCAGCCCCAGCATTTT.

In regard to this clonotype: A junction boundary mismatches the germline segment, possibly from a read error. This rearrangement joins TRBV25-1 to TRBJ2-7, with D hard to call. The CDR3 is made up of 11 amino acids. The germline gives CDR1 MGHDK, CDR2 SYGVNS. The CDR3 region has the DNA TGTACCAGCAGTATAAGTCACGAGCAGTACTTC. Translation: CTSSISHEQYF.

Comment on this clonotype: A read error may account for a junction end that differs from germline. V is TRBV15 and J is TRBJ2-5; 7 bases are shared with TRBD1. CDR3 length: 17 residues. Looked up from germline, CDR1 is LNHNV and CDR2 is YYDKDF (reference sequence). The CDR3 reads CATGRGTTNLPEETQYF. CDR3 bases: TGTGCCACCGGCAGGGGGACCACAAACCTACCTGAGGAGACCCAGTACTTC.

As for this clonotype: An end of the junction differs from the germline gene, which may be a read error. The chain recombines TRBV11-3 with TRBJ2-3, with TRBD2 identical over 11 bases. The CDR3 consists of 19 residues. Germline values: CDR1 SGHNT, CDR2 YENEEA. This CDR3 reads CAGSLVSGRAVGNRDTQYF. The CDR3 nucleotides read TGTGCCGGCAGCTTAGTTAGCGGGAGGGCCGTTGGAAACCGGGATACGCAGTATTTT.